This T cell receptor beta chain was found in a study of glioma-infiltrating T cells after dendritic cell vaccination. Study information: Patients received three intradermal dendritic cell vaccine injections at biweekly intervals.

Isocitrate dehydrogenase mutation was absent in all glioblastoma patients. PBMC were collected before vaccination, two weeks after the third vaccination, and at progression. The PCR used 60 V beta and 13 J beta primers. The repertoire was sequenced with immunoSEQ multiplex PCR; TCRdb's copy has only in-frame clones and lacks some. In the table there are roughly 80,000 clones, roughly 90% of which are singletons. This specimen consisted of blood, obtained before dendritic cell vaccination. The TCR originated in a human donor with glioblastoma.

DNA for the CDR3: TGTGCCAGCAGCTTAGGCGACAGGGTACGCGAGCAGTACTTC. Protein product: CASSLGDRVREQYF. V usage is TRBV7-4 and J usage is TRBJ2-7; the match to TRBD1 covers 7 bases. Germline CDR1 SGHVT, CDR2 SQSDAQ. The V gene end was trimmed by 1 base and the J gene end by 6 bases; junction bases not matched to a gene: 6. This CDR3 is 14 amino acids long.